One and the same sample provided the 4 T cell receptor beta chains below, sequenced in a study of T-cell memory formation after mild COVID-19. Via MiXCR, TCRdb re-called the 5' RACE reads, giving one row per CDR3 protein. This table has 250,000 to 350,000 distinct CDR3 sequences, 15% to 20% appearing once. The sample taken for sequencing was PBMCs or a T cell subset sorted from them (not recorded which). These receptors were taken from a man aged 18 to 29 who had mild COVID-19 (a few samples of this study predate the infection). Cell type and time point are not known.

The rearrangement uses TRBV4-1 and TRBJ1-4, with TRBD1 as a possible D gene (5 bases). The germline V gene encodes CDR1 MGHRA and CDR2 YSYEKL. Trimming took off 7 bases at V and 7 bases at J, with 19 bases between the two ends. This CDR3 has 15 residues. The CDR3 sequence is CASTLTGTAGEKLFF. Here the CDR3 DNA reads TGCGCCAGCACATTAACCGGGACGGCGGGTGAAAAACTGTTTTTT.

This clonotype was seen a handful of times. The chain is built from TRBV2 and TRBJ2-3; 8 bases are shared with TRBD2. The CDR3 consists of 15 residues. Germline V lookup: CDR1 SNHLY, CDR2 FYNNEI. Trimming removed 6 bases from V and 0 bases from J; junction bases left unmatched: 5. The DNA for the CDR3 is TGTGCCAGCAGACGACTAGCGACTAGCACAGATACGCAGTATTTT. Translating gives CASRRLATSTDTQYF.

This clonotype was picked up one time. The rearrangement uses TRBV20-1 and TRBJ2-5; D possibly uses TRBD1 or TRBD2 (6 bases each). CDR3 length equals 14 residues. Between the trimmed V and J ends, which lost 8 bases and 0 bases, there was a span of 16 bases. Germline CDR1 DFQATT, CDR2 SNEGSKA (reference sequence). For the CDR3, the DNA is TGCAGTTCCTCCGGGGGCCAGTACCAAGAGACCCAGTACTTC. This encodes CSSSGGQYQETQYF.

V and J are TRBV20-1 and TRBJ1-5, with D possibly being TRBD1 (6 bases). Trimming removed 3 bases at V and 7 bases at J, with 13 bases between. The length of the CDR3 is 13 residues. CDR1 and CDR2 (germline): DFQATT, SNEGSKA (reference sequence). The CDR3 protein is CSASRGQGQPQHF. CDR3 bases: TGCAGTGCTAGCAGGGGCCAAGGGCAGCCCCAGCATTTT.